The following is a TCR beta chain sequence with its context. The antigen remains undetermined. This record belongs to a study of shared clonotypes between healthy human individuals. The V and J ends lost 0 bases and 1 base respectively, with 9 bases between them. This CDR3 region has 15 residues. CDR1 ENHRY and CDR2 SYGVKD come from the germline V gene. General study points: Represented genetic and exposure-history diversity was restricted by having few donors.

This table comes from immunoSEQ multiplex PCR, and its TCRdb copy is limited to in-frame clones, with some not included. This sample has approximately 350,000 clones, with 90% to 98% found just once. This sequence originates from a man younger than 45 in good health. This chain joins TRBV10-3 and TRBJ2-5; D remains ambiguous. The sample comprised memory CD8+ T cells sorted from blood. The subset was: CD45RO+ cells pooled with CCR7-negative TemRA cells. The CDR3 DNA follows: TGTGCCATCAGTGAGTCGACGGAACCCCAAGAGACCCAGTACTTC. It is translated as CAISESTEPQETQYF.